The entry below gives a single TCR beta chain sequence along with its context. Some clones are missing from TCRdb's copy, which holds only in-frame ones; the method was immunoSEQ multiplex PCR. The sample holds about 380,000 clones, 95% seen once. This record comes from a study of shared T cell receptors in the human thymus. Germline CDR1 is SGHDT and CDR2 is YYEEEE. This CDR3 comprises 15 residues. V shed 0 bases, J shed 4 bases, and the junction held 6 bases outside the gene matches. Source material: thymocytes. The sequence was collected from a human donor. The chain is built from TRBV5-6 and TRBJ2-7; 8 bases are shared with TRBD1. The CDR3 here is CASSLGQGIGYEQYF. The CDR3 bases are TGTGCCAGCAGCTTGGGACAGGGGATTGGTTACGAGCAGTACTTC. The entire variable domain, with the rest obtained from reference TRBV5-6 and TRBJ2-7, is as follows: DAGVTQSPTHLIKTRGQQVTLRCSPKSGHDTVSWYQQALGQGPQFIFQYYEEEERQRGNFPDRFSGHQFPNYSSELNVNALLLGDSALYLCASSLGQGIGYEQYFGPGTRLTVT.